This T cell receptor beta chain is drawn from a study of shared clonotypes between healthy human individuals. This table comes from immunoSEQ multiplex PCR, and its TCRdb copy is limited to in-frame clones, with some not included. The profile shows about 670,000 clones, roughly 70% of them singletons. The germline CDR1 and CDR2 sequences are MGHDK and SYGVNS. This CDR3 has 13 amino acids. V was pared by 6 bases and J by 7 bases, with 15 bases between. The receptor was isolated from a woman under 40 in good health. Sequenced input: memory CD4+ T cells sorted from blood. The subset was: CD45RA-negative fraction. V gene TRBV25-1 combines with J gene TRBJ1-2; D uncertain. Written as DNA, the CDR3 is TGTGCCAGCAGGTCTGGGCGCTACGGTGGCTACACCTTC. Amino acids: CASRSGRYGGYTF.